This entry describes one T cell receptor beta chain. What it recognizes is unknown. 60 Vbeta and 13 Jbeta primers were used in PCR. Profiling relied on immunoSEQ multiplex PCR, and the TCRdb table lists in-frame clones only, not all of them. The data show some 150,000 clones, approximately 76% seen once. Germline loops: CDR1 SNHLY, CDR2 FYNNEI. V dropped 0 bases and J dropped 8 bases, with 7 bases sitting between them. This CDR3 is 12 amino acids long. The data derive from a study of cytomegalovirus exposure and HLA in healthy donors. Regarding the study as a whole: It has been reported that TCR beta sequences accurately predicted the HLA-A and HLA-B alleles of most subjects. An assumption of roughly uniform sequencing depth across donors underlay the presence/absence analyses. Most CMV-associated TCR beta chains appeared HLA-restricted in a later analysis.

Material: PBMCs. The rearrangement uses TRBV2 and TRBJ1-2; D unclear. This clonotype was sampled from a man in his 60s in good health and CMV-seronegative. The CDR3 nucleotides are TGTGCCAGCAGTGAAGCCGGGTACGGCTACACCTTC. This sequence encodes CASSEAGYGYTF.